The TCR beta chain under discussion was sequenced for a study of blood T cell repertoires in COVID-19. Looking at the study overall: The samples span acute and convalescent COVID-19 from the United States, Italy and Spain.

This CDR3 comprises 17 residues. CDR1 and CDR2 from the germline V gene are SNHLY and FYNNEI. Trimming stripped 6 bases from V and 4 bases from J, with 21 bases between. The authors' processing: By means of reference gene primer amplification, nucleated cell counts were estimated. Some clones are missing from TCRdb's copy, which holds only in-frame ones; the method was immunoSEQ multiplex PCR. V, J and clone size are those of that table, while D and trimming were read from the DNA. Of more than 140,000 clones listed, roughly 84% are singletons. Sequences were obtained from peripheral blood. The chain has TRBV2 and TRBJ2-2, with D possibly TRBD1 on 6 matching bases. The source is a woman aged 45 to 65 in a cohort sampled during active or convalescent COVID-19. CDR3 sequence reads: CASSPDRTGSGTGELFF. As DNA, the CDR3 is TGTGCCAGCAGCCCAGACAGGACGGGGAGTGGCACCGGGGAGCTGTTTTTT.